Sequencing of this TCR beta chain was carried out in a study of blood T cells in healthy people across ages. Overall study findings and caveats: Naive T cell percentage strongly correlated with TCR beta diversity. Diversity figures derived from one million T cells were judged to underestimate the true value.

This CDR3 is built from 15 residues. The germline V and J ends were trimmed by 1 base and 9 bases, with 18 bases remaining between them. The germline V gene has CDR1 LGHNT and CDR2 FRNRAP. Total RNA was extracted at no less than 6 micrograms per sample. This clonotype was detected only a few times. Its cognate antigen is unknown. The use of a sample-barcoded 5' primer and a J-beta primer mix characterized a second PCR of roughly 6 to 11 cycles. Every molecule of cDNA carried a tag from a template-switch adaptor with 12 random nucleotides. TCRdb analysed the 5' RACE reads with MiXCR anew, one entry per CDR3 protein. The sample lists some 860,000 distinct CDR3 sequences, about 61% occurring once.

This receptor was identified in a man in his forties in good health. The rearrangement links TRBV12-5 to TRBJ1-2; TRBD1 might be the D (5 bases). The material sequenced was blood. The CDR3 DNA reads TGTGCTAGTGGTTTGGGCCAAGACAGACTTCTCCGCTACACCTTC. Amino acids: CASGLGQDRLLRYTF.